Listed below are T cell receptor beta chains from one sample, sequenced in a study of T-cell reconstitution after alpha-beta-depleted transplantation in children. Using its own MiXCR run on the PCR reads, TCRdb lists one record per CDR3 protein. The sample has about 980,000 distinct CDR3 sequences, less than 30% seen once. The sequences come from PBMCs, mostly from graft donor cells, collected 360 days after TCRalphabeta/CD19-depleted stem cell transplant. The receptor set was obtained from a boy younger than two who had a stem cell transplant for SCID, so the T cells may come from the graft donor. The CDR3 runs from the conserved cysteine through the conserved F or W. The D gene is left open where the match is weak. The size entry is marked missing in some rows and otherwise reads once, few, many or a size class.

d_gene	v_gene	j_gene	abundance	CDR3aa	CDR3nt
TRBD1	TRBV12-3/TRBV12-4	TRBJ1-1	.	CASSFTRDRVDTEAFF	TGTGCCAGCAGTTTCACCCGGGACAGGGTTGACACTGAAGCTTTCTTT
.	TRBV11-2	TRBJ1-4	.	CASSLELGGFEKLFF	TGTGCCAGCAGCTTAGAGTTAGGAGGTTTTGAAAAACTGTTTTTT
.	TRBV9	TRBJ2-1	.	CASSVDAYQSYNEQFF	TGTGCCAGCAGCGTAGATGCCTACCAGTCCTACAATGAGCAGTTCTTC
.	TRBV27	TRBJ2-1	.	CASSYGTWNEQFF	TGTGCCAGCAGTTACGGGACATGGAATGAGCAGTTCTTC
.	TRBV5-1	TRBJ2-4	.	CASSLAGGSPAKNIQYF	TGCGCCAGCAGCTTGGCCGGTGGGAGTCCAGCCAAAAACATTCAGTACTTC
.	TRBV12-3/TRBV12-4	TRBJ2-5	.	CASSFSRVYQETQYF	TGTGCCAGCAGTTTTTCCAGGGTGTACCAAGAGACCCAGTACTTC
.	TRBV12-3/TRBV12-4	TRBJ2-7	.	CASSFPKGGGSPYF	TGTGCCAGCAGTTTCCCTAAAGGTGGCGGGTCCCCATACTTC
.	TRBV9	TRBJ2-2	few	CASSVDGGLRTGELFF	TGTGCCAGCAGCGTAGATGGGGGATTGCGGACCGGGGAGCTGTTTTTT
.	TRBV15	TRBJ2-3	.	CATTPMRGDTDTQYF	TGTGCCACCACGCCCATGCGGGGAGACACAGATACGCAGTATTTT
TRBD1	TRBV20-1	TRBJ2-1	.	CSAKPGQGYNEQFF	TGCAGTGCTAAACCGGGACAGGGTTACAATGAGCAGTTCTTC
.	TRBV7-3	TRBJ1-2	once	CASSLRPSEGYGYTF	TGTGCCAGCAGCTTAAGACCGTCGGAGGGCTATGGCTACACCTTC
.	TRBV7-2	TRBJ2-7	.	CASSFRVPYEQYF	TGTGCCAGCAGCTTCCGGGTCCCCTACGAGCAGTACTTC
TRBD1	TRBV28	TRBJ1-1	.	CASTAGTGGKAFF	TGTGCCAGCACCGCCGGGACAGGGGGTAAAGCTTTCTTT
TRBD1	TRBV29-1	TRBJ2-3	few	CSVDGQGPLVGDTQYF	TGCAGCGTGGATGGACAGGGCCCCTTAGTAGGAGATACGCAGTATTTT
.	TRBV5-1	TRBJ2-3	.	CASSEDGGRADTQYF	TGCGCCAGCAGCGAGGACGGGGGCCGTGCAGATACGCAGTATTTT
.	TRBV7-3	TRBJ2-3	.	CASSLQHSSTDTQYF	TGTGCCAGCAGCTTACAACACTCTAGCACAGATACGCAGTATTTT
.	TRBV20-1	TRBJ1-2	.	CSASRGSYGYTF	TGCAGTGCTAGCCGGGGCTCTTATGGCTACACCTTC
TRBD1	TRBV5-1	TRBJ2-1	.	CASSRDRGPEQFF	TGCGCCAGCAGCCGCGACAGGGGACCTGAGCAGTTCTTC
TRBD2	TRBV12-3/TRBV12-4	TRBJ2-7	many	CASSGGGSLYEQYF	TGTGCCAGCAGTGGGGGAGGGAGTCTTTACGAGCAGTACTTC
TRBD1	TRBV20-1	TRBJ1-1	few	CSAIYGTGPEAFF	TGCAGTGCTATATATGGGACAGGGCCTGAAGCTTTCTTT
.	TRBV15	TRBJ2-7	.	CATSRDRKNYEQYF	TGTGCCACCAGCAGAGATCGAAAGAACTACGAGCAGTACTTC
TRBD1	TRBV5-1	TRBJ1-1	few	CASSGRAGGTEAFF	TGCGCCAGCAGCGGGAGGGCAGGGGGCACTGAAGCTTTCTTT
.	TRBV12-3/TRBV12-4	TRBJ1-4	.	CASSLDSNEKLFF	TGTGCCAGCAGCCTCGACAGTAATGAAAAACTGTTTTTT
TRBD2	TRBV5-1	TRBJ2-1	few	CASSLVTSALGEQFF	TGCGCCAGCAGCTTGGTGACTAGCGCCTTGGGTGAGCAGTTCTTC
TRBD1	TRBV28	TRBJ2-3	few	CASSEPPGQGARGGTDTQYF	TGTGCCAGCAGTGAACCTCCGGGACAGGGGGCGCGAGGGGGCACAGATACGCAGTATTTT
TRBD2	TRBV4-1	TRBJ2-5	.	CASSPGPSGGETQYF	TGCGCCAGCAGCCCGGGACCTTCGGGAGGGGAGACCCAGTACTTC
TRBD2	TRBV10-2	TRBJ2-3	.	CASRRSGESHTQYF	TGCGCCAGCAGGCGTAGCGGGGAGAGTCATACGCAGTATTTT
.	TRBV15	TRBJ2-3	few	CATSRGAELGTDTQYF	TGTGCCACCAGCAGAGGGGCGGAACTGGGCACAGATACGCAGTATTTT
.	TRBV15	TRBJ2-4	.	CATSSTLLEAKNIQYF	TGTGCCACCAGCTCGACCCTCCTAGAAGCCAAAAACATTCAGTACTTC
TRBD2	TRBV11-1	TRBJ2-5	.	CASSLARLAGVETQYF	TGTGCCAGCAGCTTAGCGCGCCTAGCGGGGGTTGAGACCCAGTACTTC
.	TRBV28	TRBJ2-2	few	CASSYGGGWSGELFF	TGTGCCAGCAGTTACGGGGGAGGCTGGTCCGGGGAGCTGTTTTTT
TRBD1	TRBV7-6	TRBJ1-3	.	CASSLADRVLDTIYF	TGTGCCAGCAGCTTGGCAGACAGGGTTCTAGACACCATATATTTT
TRBD1	TRBV5-1	TRBJ2-3	many	CASSLTGADTQYF	TGTGCCAGCAGCCTTACAGGGGCAGATACGCAGTATTTT
TRBD2	TRBV5-1	TRBJ2-2	.	CASSLLAGGFPTGELFF	TGCGCCAGCAGCTTGCTCGCGGGGGGGTTCCCCACCGGGGAGCTGTTTTTT
TRBD1	TRBV10-3	TRBJ2-1	.	CASSESSGTGANNEQFF	TGTGCCAGCAGTGAGTCTTCCGGGACAGGAGCAAACAATGAGCAGTTCTTC
TRBD2	TRBV4-1	TRBJ2-7	few	CASSPSGNYYEQYF	TGCGCCAGCAGTCCAAGCGGGAATTACTACGAGCAGTACTTC
.	TRBV11-1	TRBJ2-5	.	CASSSELRTQETQYF	TGTGCCAGCAGCTCCGAACTTAGGACCCAAGAGACCCAGTACTTC
.	TRBV12-3/TRBV12-4	TRBJ1-2	few	CASRVAGRLYGYTF	TGTGCCAGCAGAGTAGCCGGACGCCTCTATGGCTACACCTTC
.	TRBV20-1	TRBJ2-7	few	CSAVPGRGAYEQYF	TGCAGTGCTGTACCGGGACGGGGAGCCTACGAGCAGTACTTC
.	TRBV6-5	TRBJ2-1	few	CASRERNEQFF	TGTGCCAGCAGGGAACGAAATGAGCAGTTCTTC
.	TRBV9	TRBJ2-5	.	CASSVGLGVTQETQYF	TGTGCCAGCAGCGTAGGTTTGGGGGTGACCCAAGAGACCCAGTACTTC
TRBD1	TRBV7-6	TRBJ1-1	.	CASSPWTGGRNRTEAFF	TGTGCCAGCAGCCCGTGGACAGGGGGTCGAAATAGGACTGAAGCTTTCTTT
.	TRBV7-2	TRBJ1-5	few	CASSLEAGLGNQPQHF	TGTGCCAGCAGCTTAGAGGCAGGGCTGGGCAATCAGCCCCAGCATTTT
TRBD2	TRBV12-3/TRBV12-4	TRBJ2-3	.	CASSAGLAGTTDTQYF	TGTGCCAGCAGTGCGGGACTAGCGGGGACCACAGATACGCAGTATTTT